The subject of this entry is one T cell receptor (beta chain). What antigen it recognizes has not been identified. Per-nucleotide qualities are absent, and no much larger clonotype sits a single base away. The data were obtained in a study of a mutant IDH1 vaccine in newly diagnosed glioma (dated by TCRdb to the early 2020s). Notes on the research overall: Patients were given eight vaccinations, in weeks 1, 3, 5, 7, 11, 15, 19 and 23, which matched visits V03 through V10. Vaccination was initiated 4-6 weeks after radiotherapy alone, or concurrently with temozolomide cycles in the chemotherapy-containing groups. Of the approximately 30 treated patients, approximately 62% were male and 37.5% were female, and a mean age of around 40 years was recorded. Longitudinal TCRB deep sequencing was done for 25 to 30 treated patients, wherever samples were available for exploratory analyses. Prior to enrollment, standard therapy consisting of radiotherapy alone, temozolomide alone, or radiochemotherapy with temozolomide had been administered to patients, with the combination being received by most patients. Six visits were used for peripheral blood collection: V03 (baseline), V05, V07, V10, V12 and V13. The study at large found these results: It was noted by the authors that analyses of patient blood samples could not be reproduced owing to sample limitations. PBMC samples for TCRB deep sequencing were selected based on availability. Vaccine-induced immune responses across multiple MHC alleles were detected in around 92% of patients. Pseudoprogression seemed to be unrelated to changes in the top peripheral T cell clonotypes found by TCRB sequencing.

The library was made by the immunoSEQ multiplex PCR assay. Rearranged TCR beta chain sequences were amplified using the hsTCRB Kit according to the manufacturer's protocol. Sequencing of TCRB libraries was carried out on an Illumina MiSeq. On the study's bioinformatics: The proprietary platform of the kit vendor was used for demultiplexing, trimming and gene mapping. Drawn from immuneACCESS, this table holds only the in-frame rearrangements with V and J called that TCRdb kept. Clones are partly lost; checked studies trace under half to an unresolved V gene and leave the rest unexplained. V and J calls and clone size are given by that table; D and trimming were obtained from the DNA. Present in this sample are approximately 64,000 clones, about four fifths of which were seen just once. The ten largest account for about 9% of the sample. Read against the paper, the sample's time point label means: week 11, during vaccination. Each vaccine dose was 300 ug of a 20-mer mutant IDH1 peptide in Montanide, given subcutaneously with topical imiquimod. Newly diagnosed WHO grade 3 or 4 IDH1-mutant astrocytomas showing loss of nuclear ATRX were present in the donors. The samples were drawn from NOA16, a multicentre, single-arm, open-label phase I trial in Germany that tested a mutant IDH1 peptide vaccine in humans for the first time. Genomic DNA for TCRB sequencing was extracted from EDTA blood using the DNeasy Blood and Tissue Kit.

The CDR3 contains 13 residues, cysteine and phenylalanine counted. Of all the DNA, just the CDR3 is kept, 39 bases in frame from base 1. V was cut back by 7 bases and J by 2 bases, leaving a gap of 10 bases between them. CDR1 SEHNR and CDR2 FQNEAQ are derived from the germline V gene (reference sequence). The TCR originated in a woman aged 45 to 65 with glioma. Material: PBMCs, obtained from a glioma patient whose treatment included an IDH1 peptide vaccine. The chain is made from TRBV7-9 and TRBJ2-3; the D gene is perhaps TRBD1, from 5 matching bases. Here is the DNA: TGTGCCAGCACCGACAGCTCCACAGATACGCAGTATTTT. The encoded protein is CASTDSSTDTQYF.